This T cell receptor (beta chain) was identified in a study of shared clonotypes between healthy human individuals. This CDR3 comprises 15 residues. Trimming stripped 3 bases from V and 2 bases from J, with 13 bases between. CDR1 is KGHSH, CDR2 LQKENI, per germline. As concerns this clone: Other DNA variants within this sample encode the same CDR3.

Splitting of each subset's genomic DNA was done evenly across several immunoSEQ plates. Clones were sequenced by immunoSEQ multiplex PCR, and TCRdb holds only the in-frame ones, with some missing. The sample shows about 1 million clones, about 75% of them seen only once. The sequencing input was memory CD4+ T cells sorted from blood. Subset in this sample: CD45RA-negative fraction. The sequence was obtained from a man between 18 and 29 years old in good health. The chain couples TRBV18 to TRBJ1-1; D unclear. The CDR3 is CASSPRTGDNTEAFF. CDR3 nucleotide sequence: TGTGCCAGCTCACCCCGTACCGGGGATAACACTGAAGCTTTCTTT.